These 11 T cell receptor beta chains were sequenced from one sample in a study of T cell repertoires in cytomegalovirus infection. TCRdb reprocessed the reads via MiXCR and lists one record per CDR3 protein. The sample consists of 400,000 to 550,000 distinct CDR3 sequences, about 11% of them appearing once. The sequenced sample was PBMCs. These receptors all stem from a human donor in good health (CMV status not recorded). Some clones in this sample may be carry-over from other donors' samples.

This chain joins TRBV19 and TRBJ2-3, with TRBD2 matching 8 bases. Germline lookup yields CDR1 LNHDA and CDR2 SQIVND (reference sequence). Germline trimming cut 4 bases from V and 5 bases from J; bases unmatched to any gene: 8. The CDR3 has 15 residues. The CDR3 is CASSTSSGGRDTQYF. The CDR3 bases are TGTGCCAGTAGTACCTCCAGCGGGGGACGAGATACGCAGTATTTT.

The chain uses TRBV28 and TRBJ1-3; D uncertain. Germline lookup yields CDR1 MDHEN and CDR2 SYDVKM. Trimming shortened V by 5 bases and J by 4 bases, and 9 bases separated the two germline ends. This CDR3 is 13 amino acids long. CDR3 in amino acids: CASSGPRGNTIYF. The DNA for the CDR3 is TGTGCCAGCAGTGGACCCCGGGGAAACACCATATATTTT.

In its sample, this clonotype was seen many times. This sequence joins TRBV7-2 and TRBJ2-7; tentative D call: TRBD1 (6 bases). V lost 1 base and J 5 bases, leaving 12 bases between the germline ends. Germline assignment: CDR1 SGHTA and CDR2 FQGNSA. The CDR3 extends over 14 amino acids. The CDR3 region is CASSLVGPGDEQYF. DNA for the CDR3: TGTGCCAGCAGCTTAGTGGGTCCAGGGGACGAGCAGTACTTC.

The chain combines TRBV20-1 with TRBJ1-5; tentative D call: TRBD1 (5 bases). Trimming pared 6 bases from V and 5 bases from J, leaving 11 bases between. This CDR3 comprises 12 residues. CDR1 is DFQATT, CDR2 SNEGSKA, per germline (reference sequence). DNA for the CDR3: TGCAGTGCGGGCCGGGGGGATCAGCCCCAGCATTTT. Translation gives CSAGRGDQPQHF.

This clonotype was seen ten or more times. This rearrangement joins TRBV7-8 to TRBJ2-7, with D possibly being TRBD1 or TRBD2 (5 bases each). Germline values: CDR1 SGHVS, CDR2 FQNEAQ. Deletions cut 2 bases from V and 5 bases from J, with 10 bases between. CDR3 length: 13 amino acids. CDR3 nucleotide sequence: TGTGCCAGCAGCTTACTAGGGGACCACGAGCAGTACTTC. It translates to CASSLLGDHEQYF.

This chain links TRBV5-4 with TRBJ1-1; D is uncertain. Trimming took off 4 bases at V and 11 bases at J, with 18 bases between the two ends. Germline V CDR1 and CDR2: SGHNT, YYREEE (reference sequence). The CDR3 totals 13 residues. The CDR3 here is CASSTVTGYSAFF. CDR3 in DNA: TGTGCCAGCAGCACTGTGACGGGGTATTCGGCTTTCTTT.

This clonotype was seen repeatedly, ten times or more. The V call is TRBV11-2, the J call TRBJ2-6; D possibly uses TRBD1 or TRBD2 (5 bases each). In germline, CDR1 is SGHAT, CDR2 FQNNGV. V gave up 1 base and J gave up 2 bases, with 21 bases separating them. This CDR3 spans 20 amino acids. The CDR3 DNA follows: TGTGCCAGCAGCTTAGGGAAGGGATACCCTCCGGGGCCTGGGGCCAACGTCCTGACTTTC. This gives the protein CASSLGKGYPPGPGANVLTF.

This clonotype was picked up a small number of times. This chain uses TRBV6-5 with TRBJ2-1, with a possible D match to TRBD2 (7 bases). V lost 6 bases to trimming and J lost 0 bases, with 15 bases between them. Germline V gene data show CDR1 as MNHEY and CDR2 as SVGAGI. The CDR3 runs 16 residues. This chain's CDR3 is CASSPPGGHSYNEQFF. The CDR3 DNA is TGTGCCAGCAGCCCTCCCGGGGGGCACTCCTACAATGAGCAGTTCTTC.

This clonotype has ten or more counts. The chain has TRBV2 and TRBJ2-1; no reliable D call. Germline V lookup: CDR1 SNHLY, CDR2 FYNNEI. Trimming removed 7 bases from V and 8 bases from J, with 15 bases in between. The CDR3 length is 13 residues. The CDR3 DNA reads as TGTGCCAGCAACCTCCCCGGCCTGGATGAGCAGTTCTTC. This codes for CASNLPGLDEQFF.

The chain links TRBV2 to TRBJ1-6; D is possibly TRBD1 (6 bases). Germline values: CDR1 SNHLY, CDR2 FYNNEI. The V end was cut by 7 bases, the J end by 11 bases, with 15 bases between. The CDR3 extends over 13 amino acids. In DNA form, the CDR3 reads TGTGCCAGCAAAAGGGCAGGGGTTGCACCCCTCCACTTT. Encoded protein: CASKRAGVAPLHF.

Ten or more counts support this clonotype. The chain recombines TRBV7-9 with TRBJ2-5, with 7 bases matching TRBD2. Per germline, CDR1 SEHNR and CDR2 FQNEAQ (reference sequence). CDR3 length: 16 amino acids. V shed 7 bases, J shed 5 bases, and the junction held 16 bases outside the gene matches. The CDR3 protein is CASTESGTILSETQYF. CDR3 sequence (DNA): TGTGCCAGCACCGAGTCCGGGACTATATTATCGGAGACCCAGTACTTC.